This TCR beta chain was sequenced in a study of blood T cell repertoires in COVID-19. The overall study: Whether acute or convalescent, the COVID-19 samples came from the United States, Italy and Spain. PBMCs, B-cell-depleted T cells, or T cells provided the cDNA or gDNA that made up the material.

Trimming removed 4 bases from V and 2 bases from J; junction bases left unmatched: 7. This CDR3 spans 15 amino acids. CDR1 LNHDA and CDR2 SQIVND come from the germline V gene (reference sequence). In the original analysis: Reference gene primers were amplified, and this amplification served to estimate nucleated cell counts. The assay was immunoSEQ multiplex PCR, and TCRdb's table has in-frame clones only and misses some. The V and J calls and clone size are taken from that table; D and trimming were inferred from the DNA. The sample has around 140,000 clones, roughly 88% seen once. The sequencing input was peripheral blood. The sequence derives from a human donor in a cohort sampled during active COVID-19. This chain uses TRBV19 with TRBJ2-7; TRBD1 matches 8 bases. CDR3 nucleotides: TGTGCCAGTAGTACAGGGACAGGAGGGCCCTACGAGCAGTACTTC. Its protein product is CASSTGTGGPYEQYF.